This T cell receptor (beta chain) was documented in a study of OX40 agonist ivuxolimab in advanced cancers. With respect to the entire study: Ivuxolimab was an agonistic, fully human IgG2 monoclonal antibody directed against OX40 (CD134), a costimulatory receptor. The paper reports the monotherapy dose-escalation portion (N of about 50 patients) of the phase I ivuxolimab trial. Among the roughly 50 dose-escalation patients, some 20 had hepatocellular carcinoma, approximately 15 melanoma, 9 renal cell carcinoma and 9 head and neck cancer. Prior anti-PD-1, anti-PD-L1 or anti-CTLA-4 therapy was permitted, and 40% of dose-escalation patients had received checkpoint inhibitors. Partial responses were achieved by three dose-escalation patients, of whom one had hepatocellular carcinoma and two had cutaneous melanoma. Intravenous ivuxolimab was administered to patients every 2 weeks at six dose levels: 0.01, 0.1, 0.3, 1.5, 3 and 10 mg/kg. The point of sequencing TCRbeta in the periphery was to test whether ivuxolimab changed TCR sequence diversity and drove clonal T-cell expansion. The dose-escalation cohort was 82.7% male with a mean age of about 65 years, ranging from roughly 23 to 90. On the study overall, not on this receptor specifically: Low levels of normalized T-cell clonal expansion were also seen in some patients who did not respond. At doses of 0.1 to 3.0 mg/kg, clonal expansion of both CD4+ and CD8+ T cells in blood was seen between baseline and week 6. In the 0.1-3.0 mg/kg groups, partial responders were among the patients with the lowest normalized peripheral clonal expansion, particularly in CD8+ T cells. Antigen specificity was not determined for the clonally expanded peripheral T cells. After ivuxolimab, expanded clones were on average more numerous among CD8+ T cells than among CD4+ T cells.

Genomic DNA was isolated from the sorted cells so that the TCRbeta CDR3 region could be sequenced. TCRbeta CDR3 regions were sequenced using the immunoSEQ Assay. In its TCRdb copy, this immuneACCESS table keeps in-frame sequences only and misses some clones. Where compared with another copy, unresolved V genes explain less than half of these, and the others have no known cause. The sample contains 77,000 or so clones, 75% to 95% of them found a single time. The ten most abundant clones make up more than 0.35% of the sample. Patients with a history of autoimmune disease or receiving systemic immunosuppression were excluded from the trial. In every dose cohort, peripheral blood was drawn for TCR sequencing at baseline, cycle 4 day 1, and cycle 7 day 1. Samples came from an open-label, multicenter, first-in-human phase I dose-escalation trial of ivuxolimab. The trial enrolled adults with locally advanced or metastatic head and neck squamous cell, hepatocellular, melanoma or renal cell carcinoma. Before TCR sequencing, CD4+ T cells and CD8+ T cells from peripheral blood were sorted into separate populations.

With regard to this clone: The specificity of this receptor is unknown. Base qualities are not provided; no much larger clone lies one nucleotide away.

Measured from the cysteine to the phenylalanine, the CDR3 is 16 residues long. Only the CDR3 part of the read is kept: 48 bases, read in frame from the first base. The sequence joins TRBV21-1 to TRBJ2-7; TRBD1 was called by the table and not checked on the DNA. TRBV21-1 is marked as a pseudogene. The source of this sequence is an adult with an advanced solid tumor such as melanoma, head and neck, liver or kidney cancer. This material consisted of CD4+ or CD8+ T cells sorted from blood, taken in a trial of the OX40 agonist ivuxolimab. The DNA reads as follows: TGTGCCAGCAGCGATTTCGGGCCGGAGACAGGGGCTGAGCAGTACTTC. Translated, this is CASSDFGPETGAEQYF.